The clone carrying this TCR beta chain was seen a few times. Its target is unknown. This sample is drawn from a study of T cell repertoires in cytomegalovirus infection. About the study: Peptides in the study included HLA-C-restricted and HLA-B-restricted CMV epitopes. It can be stated that public TCR beta signatures indicated CMV infection as well as a matching HLA type. Study-wide results and limits: Cumulative frequency of public TCR beta families picked out carriers of CMV plus the relevant HLA.

TCRdb independently ran MiXCR on the reads; one entry per CDR3 protein. The data hold roughly 920,000 distinct CDR3 sequences, with approximately 32% observed a single time. The CDR3 totals 14 residues. The V gene end was trimmed by 5 bases and the J gene end by 7 bases; junction bases not matched to a gene: 5. The V gene's germline CDR1 is MDHEN and CDR2 SYDVKM. This TCR came from a human donor in good health (CMV status not recorded). Some clones in this sample may be carry-over from other donors' samples. The chain uses TRBV28 and TRBJ2-2, with 9 positions matching TRBD2. The sample here was cultured CD8+ T cells from PBMCs, taken from culture after CMV antigen stimulation. CDR3 DNA: TGTGCCAGCAGTGGGCGGGGGGGCATCGGGGAGCTGTTTTTT. Amino acids: CASSGRGGIGELFF. Full variable domain (remainder filled in from reference TRBV28 and TRBJ2-2): DVKVTQSSRYLVKRTGEKVFLECVQDMDHENMFWYRQDPGLGLRLIYFSYDVKMKEKGDIPEGYSVSREKKERFSLILESASTNQTSMYLCASSGRGGIGELFFGEGSRLTVL.